One and the same sample provided the 30 T cell receptor beta chains below, sequenced in a study of blood T cell repertoires in COVID-19. Repertoires were generated with immunoSEQ multiplex PCR, while TCRdb's copy carries only in-frame clones and drops some. The sample holds some 130,000 clones; roughly 79% are singletons and the top ten take roughly 10%. Source material: peripheral blood. The receptor set was obtained from a human donor in a cohort sampled during active COVID-19.

This clone showed up just a few times. The V call is TRBV29-1, the J call TRBJ2-5, with 7 bases lining up with TRBD2. This CDR3 contains 13 residues. CDR1 is SQVTM and CDR2 is ANQGSEA in the germline V gene. The trim removed 7 bases at V and 2 bases at J, leaving 7 bases unmatched. The chain's CDR3 is CSAPAGPQETQYF. CDR3 nucleotides: TGCAGCGCCCCAGCGGGACCACAAGAGACCCAGTACTTC.

The chain carries TRBV6-6 and TRBJ1-4; 8 bases map to TRBD1. The CDR3 length is 16 residues. The V gene's germline CDR1 is MNHNY and CDR2 SVGAGI (reference sequence). The J segment lost 4 bases and the V segment lost 4 bases, leaving 8 bases of the junction unmatched. The CDR3 protein is CASSFRGGQGNEKLFF. The DNA of the CDR3 is TGTGCCAGCAGTTTTAGGGGTGGACAGGGTAATGAAAAACTGTTTTTT.

The chain has TRBV7-9 and TRBJ1-6; 11 bases line up with TRBD1. From germline, CDR1 is SEHNR and CDR2 FQNEAQ (reference sequence). This CDR3 is built from 14 residues. The junction had 3 bases not matched to a gene; V was cut back by 5 bases and J by 9 bases. In DNA form, the CDR3 reads TGTGCCAGCAGCGCGGACAGGGGGCGTTCACCCCTCCACTTT. This gives the protein CASSADRGRSPLHF.

The rearrangement links TRBV5-1 to TRBJ2-3, with 11 bases matching TRBD2. Germline V gives CDR1 SGHRS, CDR2 YFSETQ. Trimming removed 2 bases from V and 4 bases from J; junction bases left unmatched: 12. The CDR3 covers 18 residues. The CDR3 DNA sequence: TGCGCCAGCAGCTTCTCTAGCGGGGGGCCCGTCGGCGCAGATACGCAGTATTTT. It yields the protein CASSFSSGGPVGADTQYF.

V is TRBV12-3 or TRBV12-4 and J is TRBJ1-1; D is undetermined. Trimming cost V 3 bases and J 5 bases, with 7 bases left between them. CDR3 size: 12 residues. The CDR3 here is CASSFRKTEAFF. In nucleotides, the CDR3 is TGTGCCAGCAGTTTTCGTAAAACTGAAGCTTTCTTT.

The chain is built from TRBV6-5 and TRBJ1-2; 7 nucleotides match TRBD1. The CDR3 is made up of 13 amino acids. The V and J ends lost 9 bases and 10 bases, in that order; junction bases with no gene match: 14. CDR1 and CDR2 (germline): MNHEY, SVGAGI. CDR3 DNA: TGTGCCAGTACCGGGACAGCCTTTTCATCCTACACCTTC. Encoded protein: CASTGTAFSSYTF.

This clone was picked up a small number of times. CDR3 nucleotide sequence: TGCGCCAGCAGCTTAGCATCGGGACAGGGAGATTCACCCCTCCACTTT. Its protein is CASSLASGQGDSPLHF. The J gene is TRBJ1-6, the V gene TRBV4-1, with 9 positions matching TRBD1. This CDR3 spans 16 amino acids. CDR1 MGHRA and CDR2 YSYEKL come from the germline V gene. J lost 8 bases, V lost 5 bases, and 10 bases had no gene match.

The chain carries TRBV7-9 and TRBJ2-5; 8 bases line up with TRBD1. The V segment lost 5 bases and the J segment 4 bases; nucleotides outside the gene matches: 9. The germline V gene encodes CDR1 SEHNR and CDR2 FQNEAQ (reference sequence). The length of the CDR3 is 15 residues. The CDR3 region has the DNA TGTGCCAGCAGCGCCCAGGGGGCGACCGGAGAGACCCAGTACTTC. Amino acid sequence: CASSAQGATGETQYF.

The chain recombines TRBV28 with TRBJ2-1; D uncertain. V was pared by 2 bases and J by 7 bases, with 6 bases between. CDR3 length: 12 amino acids. CDR1 is MDHEN, CDR2 SYDVKM, per germline. The CDR3 loop is CASSLARNEQFF. CDR3 nucleotide sequence: TGTGCCAGCAGTTTAGCGCGTAATGAGCAGTTCTTC.

This clone appeared many times. The chain couples TRBV3-1 (or the pseudogene TRBV3-2) to TRBJ1-6; 8 nucleotides line up with TRBD1. CDR3 length equals 18 residues. With V trimmed by 4 bases and J by 1 base, 9 bases remained unmatched. CDR1 is LGHDT and CDR2 is YNNKEL in the germline V gene (reference sequence). The CDR3 sequence is CASSLEDRVFSYNSPLHF. CDR3 coding DNA: TGTGCCAGCAGCCTCGAGGACAGGGTGTTTTCCTATAATTCACCCCTCCACTTT.

This chain links TRBV7-9 with TRBJ2-3; a weak D match, TRBD1 (7 bases). The CDR3 is 17 amino acids. CDR1 is SEHNR and CDR2 is FQNEAQ in the germline V gene (reference sequence). The V end was cut by 5 bases, the J end by 0 bases, with 18 bases between. CDR3 amino acids: CASSQGVAGQSTDTQYF. For the CDR3, the DNA is TGTGCCAGCAGCCAGGGGGTTGCGGGACAGAGCACAGATACGCAGTATTTT.

This clone has only a few counts. The rearrangement links TRBV11-2 to TRBJ2-7, with 9 bases aligning to TRBD1. CDR3 size: 17 residues. Germline V gene sequence: CDR1 SGHAT, CDR2 FQNNGV. Trimming removed 4 bases from V and 5 bases from J; junction bases left unmatched: 15. The CDR3, as DNA: TGTGCCAGCAGCTCCACCTCACAGGGGGCGCAGGATCACGAGCAGTACTTC. It encodes CASSSTSQGAQDHEQYF.

The V and J genes are TRBV30 and TRBJ1-2; 7 nucleotides align to TRBD1. Germline lookup yields CDR1 GTSNPN and CDR2 SVGIG (reference sequence). The CDR3 covers 13 residues. Trimming took 3 bases from V and 4 from J; bases not matched to a gene: 5. In DNA, the CDR3 is TGTGCCTGGAGCGCGGACAGGCTCTATGGCTACACCTTC. It translates to CAWSADRLYGYTF.

This clone was counted between two and nine times. The rearrangement joins TRBV6-1 to TRBJ1-2; 7 nucleotides agree with TRBD1. With 4 bases clipped from V and 4 bases from J, the junction kept 12 bases outside the gene matches. The CDR3 extends over 16 amino acids. Germline assignment: CDR1 MNHNS and CDR2 SASEGT. CDR3 DNA sequence: TGTGCCAGCAGTGCAGGGACAAGGGGGCCGCCCTATGGCTACACCTTC. It is translated as CASSAGTRGPPYGYTF.

This clone was seen repeatedly, ten times or more. The chain links TRBV2 to TRBJ1-4, with 7 bases identical to TRBD1. J was trimmed by 6 bases and V by 5 bases; bases with no gene match: 9. This CDR3 has 15 residues. Germline-derived CDR1 and CDR2 are SNHLY and FYNNEI. For the CDR3, the DNA is TGTGCCAGCAGTCTCGACAGGGCCAAGGATGAAAAACTGTTTTTT. It specifies CASSLDRAKDEKLFF.

The CDR3 loop reads CASSLVLAGLGETQYF. The CDR3 region has the DNA TGTGCCAGCAGCTTAGTTCTAGCGGGGCTGGGAGAGACCCAGTACTTC. The V call is TRBV7-9, the J call TRBJ2-5, with 9 bases lining up with TRBD2. Germline assignment: CDR1 SEHNR and CDR2 FQNEAQ (reference sequence). After removal of 1 base from V and 4 bases from J, the junction contained 7 bases not matched to a gene. This CDR3 comprises 16 residues.

This rearrangement joins TRBV6-6 to TRBJ1-1, with a tentative D call TRBD1 (5 bases). The CDR3 spans 16 residues. Deletions cut 7 bases from V and 0 bases from J, with 18 bases between. Germline V CDR1 and CDR2: MNHNY, SVGAGI (reference sequence). This chain's CDR3 is CASIKGHQGLNTEAFF. The CDR3 DNA follows: TGTGCCAGCATCAAGGGCCACCAGGGCTTGAACACTGAAGCTTTCTTT.

The chain couples TRBV30 to TRBJ1-5; D is unresolved. Germline V gene sequence: CDR1 GTSNPN, CDR2 SVGIG (reference sequence). The CDR3 is 15 amino acids. Trimming removed 1 base at V and 1 base at J, with 11 bases between. In DNA form, the CDR3 reads TGTGCCTGGAGTGAATGGACTGGGAGCAATCAGCCCCAGCATTTT. Translation gives CAWSEWTGSNQPQHF. The full variable domain, rest sourced from reference TRBV30 and TRBJ1-5, is SQTIHQWPATLVQPVGSPLSLECTVEGTSNPNLYWYRQAAGRGLQLLFYSVGIGQISSEVPQNLSASRPQDRQFILSSKKLLLSDSGFYLCAWSEWTGSNQPQHFGDGTRLSIL.

This chain joins TRBV6-5 and TRBJ1-4; TRBD1 matches at 9 bases. The V segment lost 5 bases and the J segment 8 bases; nucleotides outside the gene matches: 9. The V gene's germline CDR1 is MNHEY and CDR2 SVGAGI. The CDR3 sequence is 15 residues long. Written as DNA, the CDR3 is TGTGCCAGCAGTACCTCGACAGGGGGAAGAGAAAAACTGTTTTTT. This translates into CASSTSTGGREKLFF.

The gene calls are TRBV11-2 and TRBJ2-1; 10 bases are shared with TRBD2. J was trimmed by 8 bases and V by 2 bases; bases with no gene match: 6. Germline values: CDR1 SGHAT, CDR2 FQNNGV. CDR3 length: 15 residues. Written as DNA, the CDR3 is TGTGCCAGCAGCTTAACAGCGGGGGGGTTTGATGAGCAGTTCTTC. This encodes CASSLTAGGFDEQFF.

The V gene is TRBV7-9, the J gene TRBJ1-2, with 8 bases that match TRBD1. The V gene's germline CDR1 is SEHNR and CDR2 FQNEAQ (reference sequence). Losses at the gene ends were 7 bases for V and 6 bases for J; bases not matched to a gene: 4. This CDR3 is built from 12 residues. CDR3 in DNA: TGTGCCAGCACCCCGGGACAGGATGGCTACACCTTC. Translation: CASTPGQDGYTF.

The CDR3 loop is CASRYGRGTEAFF. As DNA, the CDR3 is TGCGCCAGCAGATATGGCAGGGGGACTGAAGCTTTCTTT. The chain recombines TRBV5-1 with TRBJ1-1; 7 bases align to TRBD1. Germline trimming cut 5 bases from V and 5 bases from J; bases unmatched to any gene: 6. The CDR3 is 13 amino acids. CDR1 is SGHRS, CDR2 YFSETQ, per germline.

The genes are TRBV29-1 and TRBJ1-2; TRBD1 agrees at 7 bases. Germline V gives CDR1 SQVTM, CDR2 ANQGSEA. Germline trimming cut 4 bases from V and 8 bases from J; bases unmatched to any gene: 13. This CDR3 region has 14 residues. The CDR3 loop is CSVGVDRTSSGYTF. CDR3 DNA sequence: TGCAGCGTTGGGGTGGACAGGACATCGAGCGGCTACACCTTC.

V is TRBV19 and J is TRBJ2-2; TRBD1 might be the D (7 bases). Germline CDR1 is LNHDA and CDR2 is SQIVND (reference sequence). The CDR3 runs 15 residues. V was trimmed by 1 base and J by 5 bases, leaving 11 bases between them. The CDR3 region is CASSIVSGGTGELFF. The DNA of the CDR3 is TGTGCCAGTAGTATAGTCTCAGGGGGGACCGGGGAGCTGTTTTTT.

This chain joins TRBV18 and TRBJ2-2; perhaps TRBD1 as D (6 bases). There are 16 residues in the CDR3. The germline V gene has CDR1 KGHSH and CDR2 LQKENI. V was shortened by 3 bases and J by 6 bases, with 17 bases between the two germline ends. DNA of the CDR3: TGTGCCAGCTCACCCCAATCGACAGGTGTGGCCGGGGAGCTGTTTTTT. Translated, it gives CASSPQSTGVAGELFF.

The chain joins TRBV6-5 to TRBJ2-1, with TRBD1 identical over 9 bases. This CDR3 is 15 amino acids long. Trimming at V came to 4 bases and at J to 10 bases, leaving 11 bases not matched to a gene. Per germline, CDR1 MNHEY and CDR2 SVGAGI. The CDR3 DNA sequence: TGTGCCAGCAGTTTGGACAGGGGCTCGACCAGGGAGCAGTTCTTC. Its protein product is CASSLDRGSTREQFF.

The chain carries TRBV6-5 and TRBJ2-1; 10 bases align to TRBD2. This CDR3 is 14 amino acids long. Germline lookup yields CDR1 MNHEY and CDR2 SVGAGI. V shed 8 bases and J 6 bases; nucleotides not matched to a gene: 7. CDR3 in DNA: TGTGCCAGCTTCCAGCGGGGGGGAGGCAATGAGCAGTTCTTC. Its translation is CASFQRGGGNEQFF.

This clone has a handful of counts. This chain uses TRBV5-1 with TRBJ2-3; perhaps TRBD1 as D (6 bases). Germline loops: CDR1 SGHRS, CDR2 YFSETQ. The CDR3 contains 14 residues. V was pared by 4 bases and J by 4 bases, with 13 bases between. DNA for the CDR3: TGCGCCAGCAGCCAGAGACAGGACGCAGATACGCAGTATTTT. Amino acids: CASSQRQDADTQYF.

Written as DNA, the CDR3 is TGCGCCAGCAGCCCCGGGATTGGGTCCCGCTACGAGCAGTACTTC. Its translation is CASSPGIGSRYEQYF. The chain links TRBV5-1 to TRBJ2-7; possibly TRBD2 for D (5 bases). This CDR3 is built from 15 residues. Germline V gene data show CDR1 as SGHRS and CDR2 as YFSETQ. Trimming removed 4 bases from V and 3 bases from J, with 17 bases in between.

The count of this clone is one. The V gene is TRBV5-1, the J gene TRBJ1-3; the D is unclear. The CDR3 has 15 amino acids. Germline V gene lookup returns CDR1 SGHRS and CDR2 YFSETQ. V was trimmed by 4 bases and J by 4 bases, leaving 15 bases between them. The CDR3 sequence: CASSAGSGVGNTIYF. The CDR3 nucleotides read TGCGCCAGCAGCGCGGGATCCGGCGTGGGAAACACCATATATTTT.